This T cell receptor beta chain was obtained from a study of shared clonotypes between healthy human individuals. The donors were all Caucasian adults (living in Nashville, Tennessee). This clone showed up just once. TCRdb's copy holds only in-frame clones and misses some; the assay was immunoSEQ multiplex PCR. Found here are about half a million clones, 60% to 85% of them singletons; the top ten hold roughly 13%. Germline values: CDR1 MNHNS, CDR2 SASEGT. The CDR3 covers 13 residues. Trimming left V 10 bases short and J 0 bases short, with 9 bases between. The sequenced sample was PBMCs. The chain has TRBV6-1 and TRBJ2-2, with D unclear. The receptor was isolated from a woman in her thirties or forties in good health. Some clones in this sample may be carry-over from other donors' samples. For the CDR3, the DNA is TGTGCCACTGCGATCGCGAACACCGGGGAGCTGTTTTTT. As protein: CATAIANTGELFF.